The sequence of this TCR beta chain was determined in a study of T cell repertoires in cytomegalovirus infection. Study summary: Indications came from public TCR beta signatures; they pointed to CMV infection and to a matching HLA type.

General study findings and limits: In two of eight donors, the top clonotype was HLA-C-restricted CMV-specific. Totalled public TCR beta family frequency picked out people who carried CMV plus the relevant HLA.

TCRdb called the reads again in MiXCR, with one record for every CDR3 protein. The sample records about 360,000 distinct CDR3 sequences, roughly 20% being singletons. This clonotype was seen ten or more times. Its matching antigen is unknown. Sample: PBMCs. The receptor was derived from a human donor in good health (CMV status not recorded). Some clones in this sample may be carry-over from other donors' samples.

CDR3 nucleotide sequence: TGTGCCAGCAGCCTCAAATATCAGGGAGACCACGAGCAGTACTTC. This translates into CASSLKYQGDHEQYF. This chain joins TRBV7-2 and TRBJ2-7; D assignment may be TRBD1 or TRBD2 (5 bases each). The CDR3 contains 15 residues. Per the germline V gene, CDR1 is SGHTA and CDR2 is FQGNSA. V dropped 5 bases and J dropped 5 bases, with 19 bases sitting between them.